This TCR beta chain was obtained from a study of T-cell memory formation after mild COVID-19. General observations from the study: Proof of SARS-CoV-2 specificity was absent for the second-wave clones that crested on day 37. CM and EM subsets held most contracting CD4+ clones; EMRA held CD8+ ones. A balance of CD4 and CD8 characterized clones contracting day 15 to 85, whereas later expanders leaned CD4+.

Constant-segment primers served in 5'RACE that generated TCR alpha and TCR beta cDNA libraries bearing sample barcodes and UMIs. TCRdb reprocessed the 5' RACE reads with MiXCR, giving one entry per CDR3 protein. The table shows 400,000 to 450,000 distinct CDR3 sequences, with around 17% occurring only once. This clonotype came up many times. No antigen is known for it. The specimen was PBMCs or a T cell subset sorted from them (not recorded which). The receptor comes from a man aged 18 to 29 who had mild COVID-19 (a few samples of this study predate the infection). Cell type and time point are not known.

CDR3 coding DNA: TGCGCCAGCAGCTTGGAGGTACACGAGCAGTACTTC. Translating it yields CASSLEVHEQYF. The chain uses TRBV5-1 and TRBJ2-7; D uncertain. V lost 0 bases to trimming and J lost 5 bases, with 6 bases between them. CDR1 and CDR2 (germline): SGHRS, YFSETQ. There are 12 residues in the CDR3.